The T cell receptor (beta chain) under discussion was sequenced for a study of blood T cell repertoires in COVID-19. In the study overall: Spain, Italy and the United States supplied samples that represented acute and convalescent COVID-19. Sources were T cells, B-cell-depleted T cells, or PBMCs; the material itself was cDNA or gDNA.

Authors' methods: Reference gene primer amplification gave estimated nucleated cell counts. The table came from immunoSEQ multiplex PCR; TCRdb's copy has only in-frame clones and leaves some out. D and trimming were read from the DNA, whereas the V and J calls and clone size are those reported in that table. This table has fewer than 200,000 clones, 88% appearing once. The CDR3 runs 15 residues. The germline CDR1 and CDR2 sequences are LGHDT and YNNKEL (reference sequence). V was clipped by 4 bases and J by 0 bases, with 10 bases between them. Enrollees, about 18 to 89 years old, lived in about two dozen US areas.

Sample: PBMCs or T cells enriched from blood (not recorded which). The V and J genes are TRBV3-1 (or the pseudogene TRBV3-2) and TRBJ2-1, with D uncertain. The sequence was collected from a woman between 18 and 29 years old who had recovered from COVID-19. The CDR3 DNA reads TGTGCCAGCAGCCGAACAGAGAGCTCCTACAATGAGCAGTTCTTC. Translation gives CASSRTESSYNEQFF.